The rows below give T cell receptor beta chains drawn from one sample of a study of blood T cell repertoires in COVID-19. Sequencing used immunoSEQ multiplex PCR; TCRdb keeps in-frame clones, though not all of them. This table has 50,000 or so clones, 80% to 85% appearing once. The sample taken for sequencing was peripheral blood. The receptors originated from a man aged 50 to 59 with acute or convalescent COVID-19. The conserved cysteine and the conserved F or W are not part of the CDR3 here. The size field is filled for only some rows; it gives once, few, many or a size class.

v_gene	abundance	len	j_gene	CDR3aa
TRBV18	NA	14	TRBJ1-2	ASSLPPGQGGYGYT
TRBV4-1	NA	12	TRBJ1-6	ASSQGLRNSPLH
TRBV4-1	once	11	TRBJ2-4	ATSGLAKNIQY
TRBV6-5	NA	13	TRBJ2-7	ASSYPGQGLGEQY
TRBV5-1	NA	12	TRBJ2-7	ASSPGTGAGEQY
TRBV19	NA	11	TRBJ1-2	ASSTRQGRGYT
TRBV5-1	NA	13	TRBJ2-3	ASSFRRTSTDTQY
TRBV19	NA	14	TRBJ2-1	ASSMFPRGASNEQF
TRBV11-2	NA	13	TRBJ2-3	ASSLLAGSTDTQY
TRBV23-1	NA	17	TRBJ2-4	ASRAPVQGFYTAKNIQY
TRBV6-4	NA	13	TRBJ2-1	ASSGTSGEYNEQF
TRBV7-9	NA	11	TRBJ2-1	ASSFGQGAGKI
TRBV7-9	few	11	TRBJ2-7	ASGGYRSYEQY
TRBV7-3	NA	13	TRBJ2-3	ASSRSGGALDTQY
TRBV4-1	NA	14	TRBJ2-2	ASSRLGGRAPGELF
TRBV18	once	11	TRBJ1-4	ASSPTRNEKLF
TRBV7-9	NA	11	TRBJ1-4	ASSLLQGEKLF
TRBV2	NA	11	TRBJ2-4	ASGGGAKNIQY
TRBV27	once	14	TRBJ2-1	ASSPRTSRSRGEQF
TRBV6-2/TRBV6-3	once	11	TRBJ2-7	ASSSTGLHEQY
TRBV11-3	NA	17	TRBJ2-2	ASSLAPRGPRRYTGELF
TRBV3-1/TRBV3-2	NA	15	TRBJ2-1	ASSPRQTSGDRNEQF
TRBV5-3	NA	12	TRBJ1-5	ARSLDRVHQPQH
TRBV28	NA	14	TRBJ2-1	ASSPGPGQGPNEQF
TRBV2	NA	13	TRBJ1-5	ASKTGAYSNQPQH
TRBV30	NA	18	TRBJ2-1	AWSAKPRLAFFSSYNEQF
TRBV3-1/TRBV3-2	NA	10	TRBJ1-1	ASSAVNTEAF
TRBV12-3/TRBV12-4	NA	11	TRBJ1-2	ASSLRTAYSYT
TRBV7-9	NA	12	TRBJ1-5	ASSLGGQDQPQH
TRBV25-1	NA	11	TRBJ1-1	ASSRVRSTEAF
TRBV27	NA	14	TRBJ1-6	ASSLSPWQGNSPLH
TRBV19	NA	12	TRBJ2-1	ASSIGLAGNEQF
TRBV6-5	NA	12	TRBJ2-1	ASTKGDSRFEQF
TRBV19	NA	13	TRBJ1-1	ASSLPNRGNTEAF
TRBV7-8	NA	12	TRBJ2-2	ASSPTWLTGELF
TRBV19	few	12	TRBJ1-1	ASSVGQGDTEAF
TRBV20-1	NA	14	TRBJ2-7	SASSLGGQPFYEQY
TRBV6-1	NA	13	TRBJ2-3	ASSDFGHSTDTQY
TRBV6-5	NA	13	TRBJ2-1	ASRLSGTSYNEQF
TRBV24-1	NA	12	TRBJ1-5	ATAGTGGVQPQH
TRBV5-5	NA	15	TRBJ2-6	ASSLGYRESGANVLT
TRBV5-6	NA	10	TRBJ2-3	ASSVGSDTQY
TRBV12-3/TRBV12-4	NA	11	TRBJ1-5	ASSLLQDQPQH
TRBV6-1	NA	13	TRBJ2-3	ASSETGSGLDTQY
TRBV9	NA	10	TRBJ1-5	ASSAGEQPQH
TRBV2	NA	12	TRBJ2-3	ASRFNSGTDTQY
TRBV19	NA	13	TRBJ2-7	ASSPPGTAATEQY
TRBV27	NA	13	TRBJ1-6	ASTWFGSFNSPLH
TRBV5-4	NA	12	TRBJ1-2	ASSHRTANYGYT
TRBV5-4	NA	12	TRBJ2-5	ASSHLADQETQY
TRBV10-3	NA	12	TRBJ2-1	AISESRGGNEQF
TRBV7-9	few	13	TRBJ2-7	ASSEISGTYYEQY
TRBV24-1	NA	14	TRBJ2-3	ATSDLGRGNTDTQY
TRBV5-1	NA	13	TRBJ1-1	ASSRDRGATSFSF
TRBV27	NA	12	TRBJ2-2	VTWDRGRTGELF